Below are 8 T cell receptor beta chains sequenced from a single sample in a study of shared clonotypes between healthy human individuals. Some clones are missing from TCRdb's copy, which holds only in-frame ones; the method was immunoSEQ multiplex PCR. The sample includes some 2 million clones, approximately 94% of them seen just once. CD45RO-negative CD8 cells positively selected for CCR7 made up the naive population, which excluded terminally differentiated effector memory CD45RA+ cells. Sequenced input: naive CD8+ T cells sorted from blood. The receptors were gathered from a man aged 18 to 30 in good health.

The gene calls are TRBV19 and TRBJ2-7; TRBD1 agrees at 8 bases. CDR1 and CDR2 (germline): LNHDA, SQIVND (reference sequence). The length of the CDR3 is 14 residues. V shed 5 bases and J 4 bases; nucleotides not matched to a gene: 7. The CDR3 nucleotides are TGTGCCAGTAGTCCCAGGACAGGGTGGTACGAGCAGTACTTC. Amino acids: CASSPRTGWYEQYF. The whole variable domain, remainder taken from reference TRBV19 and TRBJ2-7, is DGGITQSPKYLFRKEGQNVTLSCEQNLNHDAMYWYRQDPGQGLRLIYYSQIVNDFQKGDIAEGYSVSREKKESFPLTVTSAQKNPTAFYLCASSPRTGWYEQYFGPGTRLTVT.

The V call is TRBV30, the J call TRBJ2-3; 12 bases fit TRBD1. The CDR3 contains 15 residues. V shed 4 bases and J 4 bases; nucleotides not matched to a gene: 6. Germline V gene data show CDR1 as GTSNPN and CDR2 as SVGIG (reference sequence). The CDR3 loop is CAWNAGTGGADTQYF. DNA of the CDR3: TGTGCCTGGAATGCCGGGACAGGGGGCGCAGATACGCAGTATTTT. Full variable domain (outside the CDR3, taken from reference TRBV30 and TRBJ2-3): SQTIHQWPATLVQPVGSPLSLECTVEGTSNPNLYWYRQAAGRGLQLLFYSVGIGQISSEVPQNLSASRPQDRQFILSSKKLLLSDSGFYLCAWNAGTGGADTQYFGPGTRLTVL.

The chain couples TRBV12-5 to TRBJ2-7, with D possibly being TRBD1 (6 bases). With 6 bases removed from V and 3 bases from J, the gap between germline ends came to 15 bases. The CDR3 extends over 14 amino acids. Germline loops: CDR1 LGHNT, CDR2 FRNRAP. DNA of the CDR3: TGTGCTAGTGGCCCCGACAGGCTGATCTACGAGCAGTACTTC. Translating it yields CASGPDRLIYEQYF.

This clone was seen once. CDR3 nucleotide sequence: TGTGCCAGCAGTCTTGACTCAAGGGGGAACACTGAAGCTTTCTTT. It codes for CASSLDSRGNTEAFF. The rearrangement links TRBV28 to TRBJ1-1, with D possibly TRBD1 on 5 matching bases. The CDR3 totals 15 residues. Germline V gene lookup returns CDR1 MDHEN and CDR2 SYDVKM. Between the trimmed V and J ends, which lost 5 bases and 1 base, there was a span of 14 bases.

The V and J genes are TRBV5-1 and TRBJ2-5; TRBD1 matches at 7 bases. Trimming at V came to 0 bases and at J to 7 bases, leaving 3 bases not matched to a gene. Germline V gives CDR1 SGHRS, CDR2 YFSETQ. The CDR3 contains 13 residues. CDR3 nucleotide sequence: TGCGCCAGCAGCTTGGGCAGGGGGTCGACCCAGTACTTC. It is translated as CASSLGRGSTQYF.

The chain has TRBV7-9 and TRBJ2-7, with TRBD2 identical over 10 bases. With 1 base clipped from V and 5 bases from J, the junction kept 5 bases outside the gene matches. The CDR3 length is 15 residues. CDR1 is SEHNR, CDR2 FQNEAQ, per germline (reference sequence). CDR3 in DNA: TGTGCCAGCAGCTTAGAAGCGGGAGGGTTTGACGAGCAGTACTTC. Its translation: CASSLEAGGFDEQYF.

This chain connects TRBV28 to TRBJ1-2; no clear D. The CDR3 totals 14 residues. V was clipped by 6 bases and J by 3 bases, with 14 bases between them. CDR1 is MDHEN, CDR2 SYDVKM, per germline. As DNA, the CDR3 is TGTGCCAGCAGCCTCCGATCAGCGCACTATGGCTACACCTTC. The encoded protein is CASSLRSAHYGYTF.

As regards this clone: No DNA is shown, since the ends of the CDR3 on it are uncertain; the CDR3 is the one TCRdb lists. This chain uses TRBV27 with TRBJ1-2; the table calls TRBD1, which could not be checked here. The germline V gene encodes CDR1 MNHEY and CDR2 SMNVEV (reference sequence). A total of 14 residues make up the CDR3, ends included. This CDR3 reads CASSSSADRVGYTF.